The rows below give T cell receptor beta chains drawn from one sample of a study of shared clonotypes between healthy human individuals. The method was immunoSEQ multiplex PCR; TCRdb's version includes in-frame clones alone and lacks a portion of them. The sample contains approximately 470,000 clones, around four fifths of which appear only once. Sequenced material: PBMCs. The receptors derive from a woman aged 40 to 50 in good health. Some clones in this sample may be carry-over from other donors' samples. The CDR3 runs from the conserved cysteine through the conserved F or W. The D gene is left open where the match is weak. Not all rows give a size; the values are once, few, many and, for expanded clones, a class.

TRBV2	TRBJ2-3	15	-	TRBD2	CASTRQRGGTDTQYF	TGTGCCAGCACCCGACAGCGGGGGGGCACAGATACGCAGTATTTT
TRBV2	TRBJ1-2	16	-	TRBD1	CASSLLPGTGYYGYTF	TGTGCCAGCAGCCTTTTGCCGGGGACAGGGTACTATGGCTACACCTTC
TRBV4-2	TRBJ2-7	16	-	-	CASSQDEWGYSYEQYF	TGTGCCAGCAGCCAAGATGAATGGGGTTACTCCTACGAGCAGTACTTC
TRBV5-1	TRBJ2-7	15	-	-	CASSLLAGRTYEQYF	TGCGCCAGCAGCTTGTTGGCAGGGCGTACCTACGAGCAGTACTTC
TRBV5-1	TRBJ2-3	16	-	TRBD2	CASSRWTSGSTDTQYF	TGCGCCAGCAGCCGCTGGACTAGCGGGAGTACAGATACGCAGTATTTT
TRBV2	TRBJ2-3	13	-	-	CASSEGPTDTQYF	TGTGCCAGCAGTGAGGGCCCCACAGATACGCAGTATTTT
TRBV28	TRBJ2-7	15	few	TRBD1	CASSSGTASFYEQYF	TGTGCCAGCAGTTCCGGGACAGCCTCCTTCTACGAGCAGTACTTC
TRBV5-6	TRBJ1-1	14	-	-	CASSGSVGGTEAFF	TGTGCCAGCAGTGGTAGCGTCGGCGGCACTGAAGCTTTCTTT
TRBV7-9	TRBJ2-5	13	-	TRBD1	CASRRTGGETQYF	TGTGCCAGCAGGAGGACAGGTGGAGAGACCCAGTACTTC
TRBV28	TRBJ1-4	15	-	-	CASSLSGHAGEKLFF	TGTGCCAGCAGTTTATCGGGGCACGCAGGAGAAAAACTGTTTTTT
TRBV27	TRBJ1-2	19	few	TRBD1	CASSLRPPGQNVANYGYTF	TGTGCCAGCAGCCTTAGGCCCCCGGGACAGAACGTTGCTAACTATGGCTACACCTTC
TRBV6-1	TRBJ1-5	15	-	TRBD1	CASSANRGTNQPQHF	TGTGCCAGCAGCGCCAACAGGGGGACTAATCAGCCCCAGCATTTT
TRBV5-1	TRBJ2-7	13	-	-	CASSLDVSYEQYF	TGCGCCAGCAGCTTGGACGTTTCCTACGAGCAGTACTTC
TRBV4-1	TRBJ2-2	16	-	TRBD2	CASSFPVGLAGVEVFF	TGCGCCAGCAGCTTCCCGGTGGGACTAGCGGGAGTAGAGGTCTTTTTT
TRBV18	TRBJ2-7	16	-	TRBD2	CASSPLAGGFDYEQYF	TGTGCCAGCTCACCACTAGCGGGAGGGTTTGATTACGAGCAGTACTTC
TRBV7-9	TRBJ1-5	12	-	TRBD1	CASSDRAQPQHF	TGTGCCAGCAGTGACAGGGCTCAGCCCCAGCATTTT
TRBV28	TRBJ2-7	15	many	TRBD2	CASSRSGSLSYEQYF	TGTGCCAGCAGTCGTAGCGGGAGTCTCTCCTACGAGCAGTACTTC
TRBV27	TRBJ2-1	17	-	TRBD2	CASTGLAGGGSYNEQFF	TGTGCCAGCACGGGACTAGCGGGAGGGGGCTCCTACAATGAGCAGTTCTTC
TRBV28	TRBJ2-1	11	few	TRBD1	CGGQRNNEQFF	TGTGGGGGACAGAGAAACAATGAGCAGTTCTTC
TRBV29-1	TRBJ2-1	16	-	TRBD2	CSVTGLAGSSYNEQFF	TGCAGCGTGACGGGACTAGCGGGATCCTCCTACAATGAGCAGTTCTTC
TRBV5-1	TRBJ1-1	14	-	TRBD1	CASSGGQLNTEAFF	TGCGCCAGCAGCGGGGGACAGCTGAACACTGAAGCTTTCTTT
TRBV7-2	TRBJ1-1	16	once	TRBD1	CASSLRGNRGGTEAFF	TGTGCCAGCAGCCTTAGAGGCAACAGGGGCGGCACTGAAGCTTTCTTT
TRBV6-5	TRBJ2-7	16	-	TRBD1	CASTYKTGTGGYEQYF	TGTGCCAGCACTTACAAAACCGGGACAGGGGGCTACGAGCAGTACTTC
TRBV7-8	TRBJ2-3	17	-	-	CASSLRRGTELGDTQYF	TGTGCCAGCAGCTTACGACGAGGGACGGAGCTTGGGGATACGCAGTATTTT
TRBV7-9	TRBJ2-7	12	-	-	CASSMEPREQYF	TGTGCCAGCAGCATGGAACCTAGGGAGCAGTACTTC
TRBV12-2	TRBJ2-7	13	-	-	CASRLAGAYEQYF	TGTGCAAGTCGCTTAGCGGGGGCCTACGAGCAGTACTTC
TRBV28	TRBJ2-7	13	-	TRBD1	CASRLTGLYEQYF	TGTGCCAGCAGATTGACAGGGCTCTACGAGCAGTACTTC
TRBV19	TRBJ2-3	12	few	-	CASSINEDTQYF	TGTGCCAGTAGCATTAATGAGGATACGCAGTATTTT
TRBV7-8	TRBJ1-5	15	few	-	CASSLATGDNQPQHF	TGTGCCAGCAGCTTAGCGACGGGGGACAATCAGCCCCAGCATTTT
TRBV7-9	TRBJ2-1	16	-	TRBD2	CASSSGLAGGIRRQFF	TGTGCCAGCAGCTCAGGACTAGCGGGAGGCATTCGACGGCAGTTCTTC